What follows describes a single T cell receptor beta chain. Looked up from germline, CDR1 is GTSNPN and CDR2 is SVGIG (reference sequence). The CDR3 totals 15 residues. Between the trimmed V and J ends, which lost 0 bases and 2 bases, there was a span of 13 bases. These data are taken from a study of shared clonotypes between healthy human individuals. Clones were read by immunoSEQ multiplex PCR, and TCRdb kept only the in-frame ones, dropping some. The data show some 2,000,000 clones, with roughly 95% seen just once and 0.1% to 0.15% held by the top ten. Source material: naive CD4+ T cells sorted from blood. Subset: CD45RA+ positively selected. This sequence was found in a man between 18 and 29 years old in good health. The chain is built from TRBV30 and TRBJ2-5, with D possibly matching TRBD1 (5 bases). The CDR3 spells CAWSVHRGYQETQYF. The DNA for the CDR3 is TGTGCCTGGAGTGTACATAGGGGTTATCAAGAGACCCAGTACTTC.